Sequencing of this T cell receptor (beta chain) was carried out in a study of blood T cells in healthy people across ages. Sample-barcoded 5' priming and a J-beta primer mix drove a second PCR of about 6 to 12 cycles. TCRdb called the 5' RACE reads again in MiXCR, with one record for every CDR3 protein. Altogether 1.5 million to 2 million distinct CDR3 sequences are present, over 25% being singletons, with the ten largest covering 7.7%. Germline V gene lookup returns CDR1 DFQATT and CDR2 SNEGSKA (reference sequence). CDR3 length: 15 residues. Trimming at V came to 2 bases and at J to 4 bases, leaving 6 bases not matched to a gene.

Material: blood. The TCR originated in a woman between 25 and 40 years old in good health. The chain recombines TRBV20-1 with TRBJ2-1, with 9 bases that match TRBD1. DNA for the CDR3: TGCAGTGCTAGACCGGCCGGGACAGGGTACAATGAGCAGTTCTTC. This translates into CSARPAGTGYNEQFF.